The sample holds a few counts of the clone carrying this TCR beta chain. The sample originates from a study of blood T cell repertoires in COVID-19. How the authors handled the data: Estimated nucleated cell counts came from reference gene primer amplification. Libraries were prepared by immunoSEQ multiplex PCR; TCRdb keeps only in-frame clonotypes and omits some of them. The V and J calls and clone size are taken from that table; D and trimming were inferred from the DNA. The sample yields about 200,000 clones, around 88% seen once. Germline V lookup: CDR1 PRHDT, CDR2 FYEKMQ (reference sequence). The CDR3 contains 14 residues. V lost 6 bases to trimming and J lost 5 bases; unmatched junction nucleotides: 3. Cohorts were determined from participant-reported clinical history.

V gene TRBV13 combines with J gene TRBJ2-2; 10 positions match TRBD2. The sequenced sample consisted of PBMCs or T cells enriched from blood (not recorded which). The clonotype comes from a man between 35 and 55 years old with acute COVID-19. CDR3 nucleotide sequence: TGTGCCAGCAGAAGCGGGAGGGTTACCGGGGAGCTGTTTTTT. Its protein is CASRSGRVTGELFF.